These 23 T cell receptor beta chains were all obtained from the same sample, sequenced in a study of blood T cell repertoires in COVID-19. The repertoire was sequenced with immunoSEQ multiplex PCR; TCRdb's copy has only in-frame clones and lacks some. The sample has tens of thousands of clones; roughly nine tenths are singletons. What was sequenced was peripheral blood. The receptors were sampled from a man between 60 and 70 years old with acute or convalescent COVID-19.

This clone was found once. This sequence joins TRBV19 and TRBJ1-5; possible D gene TRBD1, 6 bases. Looked up from germline, CDR1 is LNHDA and CDR2 is SQIVND (reference sequence). There are 13 residues in the CDR3. The V end lost 7 bases, the J end lost 2 bases, and 9 bases lay between the germline ends. This chain's CDR3 is CASKWTGNQPQHF. The CDR3 bases are TGTGCCAGTAAATGGACAGGCAATCAGCCCCAGCATTTT.

The rearrangement uses TRBV20-1 and TRBJ1-2, with a tentative D call TRBD1 (5 bases). In germline, CDR1 is DFQATT, CDR2 SNEGSKA (reference sequence). CDR3 length equals 11 residues. CDR3 in amino acids: CSAYAGNGYTF. The DNA of the CDR3 is TGCAGCGCTTATGCAGGGAATGGCTACACCTTC.

This clone was counted once. The junction does not match germline at one end; this may be a read error. The genes are TRBV7-3 and TRBJ1-2; 7 bases agree with TRBD1. The CDR3 runs 13 residues. Germline V gives CDR1 SGHTA, CDR2 FQGTGA. CDR3: CASSELRDSPIAF. DNA of the CDR3: TGTGCCAGCAGCGAGCTCCGGGACAGCCCTATCGCCTTC.

The rearrangement joins TRBV11-2 to TRBJ1-1; a possible D gene is TRBD1 (6 bases). Between the trimmed V and J ends, which lost 6 bases and 5 bases, there was a span of 13 bases. The CDR3 consists of 13 residues. Germline V gene sequence: CDR1 SGHAT, CDR2 FQNNGV. In nucleotides, the CDR3 is TGTGCCAGCAGAGACCGGGACACTACTGAAGCTTTCTTT. It codes for CASRDRDTTEAFF.

V is TRBV19 and J is TRBJ2-3, with TRBD1 matching 9 bases. The CDR3 totals 15 residues. Germline V lookup: CDR1 LNHDA, CDR2 SQIVND (reference sequence). After removal of 6 bases from V and 4 bases from J, the junction contained 8 bases not matched to a gene. This chain's CDR3 is CASRRGTGIADTQYF. The CDR3 nucleotides are TGTGCCAGTAGGAGGGGGACAGGGATCGCAGATACGCAGTATTTT.

The gene calls are TRBV5-5 and TRBJ2-2, with TRBD1 as a possible D gene (5 bases). Looked up from germline, CDR1 is SGHKS and CDR2 is YYEKEE (reference sequence). V was trimmed by 4 bases and J by 0 bases, leaving 13 bases between them. The CDR3 consists of 16 residues. CDR3 coding DNA: TGTGCCAGCAGCCCGGAACCAGGGTCGAACACCGGGGAGCTGTTTTTT. As protein: CASSPEPGSNTGELFF.

The genes are TRBV4-1 and TRBJ2-1; 7 positions match TRBD1. This CDR3 comprises 14 residues. J gave up 8 bases and V 4 bases, and 8 bases lay outside the gene matches. Germline CDR1 reads MGHRA; CDR2 reads YSYEKL. The CDR3 is CASSRDSNRDEQFF. CDR3 sequence (DNA): TGCGCCAGCAGCCGGGACAGCAACCGGGATGAGCAGTTCTTC.

V gene TRBV7-2 combines with J gene TRBJ1-1, with D possibly being TRBD1 (6 bases). CDR1 is SGHTA, CDR2 FQGNSA, per germline. Deletions cut 0 bases from V and 7 bases from J, with 15 bases between. CDR3 length equals 15 residues. CDR3: CASSLAGALDGEAFF. In DNA form, the CDR3 reads TGTGCCAGCAGCTTAGCGGGGGCTCTTGATGGTGAAGCTTTCTTT.

This chain connects TRBV9 to TRBJ1-1, with 8 bases aligning to TRBD1. The CDR3 has 13 amino acids. Losses at the gene ends were 3 bases for V and 5 bases for J; bases not matched to a gene: 3. The germline gives CDR1 SGDLS, CDR2 YYNGEE. CDR3 nucleotides: TGTGCCAGCAGCGGACAGGGGTTTACTGAAGCTTTCTTT. Residues: CASSGQGFTEAFF.

In this sample, this clone turned up once. The chain couples TRBV30 to TRBJ1-3; unclear D gene. From germline, CDR1 is GTSNPN and CDR2 SVGIG (reference sequence). V was pared by 0 bases and J by 0 bases, with 15 bases between. The CDR3 has 17 amino acids. In DNA, the CDR3 is TGTGCCTGGAGTGTCCGTGCCCGAGGAGGCTCTGGAAACACCATATATTTT. This gives the protein CAWSVRARGGSGNTIYF. Complete variable domain (other parts from reference TRBV30 and TRBJ1-3): SQTIHQWPATLVQPVGSPLSLECTVEGTSNPNLYWYRQAAGRGLQLLFYSVGIGQISSEVPQNLSASRPQDRQFILSSKKLLLSDSGFYLCAWSVRARGGSGNTIYFGEGSWLTVV.

The rearrangement joins TRBV7-2 to TRBJ2-1, with a tentative D call TRBD2 (6 bases). The CDR3 consists of 11 residues. The V end was cut by 5 bases, the J end by 10 bases, with 9 bases between. Germline CDR1 reads SGHTA; CDR2 reads FQGNSA. The chain's CDR3 is CASSPRGEQFF. The DNA for the CDR3 is TGTGCCAGCAGCCCCCGGGGGGAGCAGTTCTTC.

This clone was counted a single time. The chain's CDR3 is CAWRTGWNTGELFF. The DNA for the CDR3 is TGTGCCTGGAGGACAGGTTGGAACACCGGGGAGCTGTTTTTT. The V and J genes are TRBV30 and TRBJ2-2, with D possibly TRBD1 on 6 matching bases. Deletions cut 3 bases from V and 1 base from J, with 9 bases between. Germline V gene lookup returns CDR1 GTSNPN and CDR2 SVGIG (reference sequence). There are 14 residues in the CDR3.

CDR3 DNA: TGTGCCAGCAGCCCGACTAGCGGGGCATACTACAATGAGCAGTTCTTC. Translation: CASSPTSGAYYNEQFF. The chain is built from TRBV3-1 (or the pseudogene TRBV3-2) and TRBJ2-1, with TRBD2 matching 11 bases. With 4 bases clipped from V and 3 bases from J, the junction kept 5 bases outside the gene matches. The CDR3 contains 16 residues. Germline values: CDR1 LGHDT, CDR2 YNNKEL (reference sequence).

The DNA of the CDR3 is TGTGCCAGCAGCCAGGGCGATATGGGGAACACTGAAGCTTTCTTT. Protein: CASSQGDMGNTEAFF. This rearrangement joins TRBV3-1 (or the pseudogene TRBV3-2) to TRBJ1-1; D not certain. The germline V and J ends were trimmed by 3 bases and 1 base, with 12 bases remaining between them. Looked up from germline, CDR1 is LGHDT and CDR2 is YNNKEL (reference sequence). The CDR3 is 15 residues long.

A single count supports this clone. The genes are TRBV5-6 and TRBJ1-2, with 8 nucleotides matching TRBD1. Germline V gene sequence: CDR1 SGHDT, CDR2 YYEEEE. The CDR3 loop spans 14 amino acids. Losses at the gene ends were 4 bases for V and 4 bases for J; bases not matched to a gene: 6. Here the CDR3 DNA reads TGTGCCAGCAGCCTGAGTGGACAGGGCTATGGCTACACCTTC. It is translated as CASSLSGQGYGYTF.

The sample holds a few counts of this clone. The chain employs TRBV5-6 and TRBJ1-3, with TRBD1 matching over 7 bases. Germline CDR1 reads SGHDT; CDR2 reads YYEEEE. The CDR3 is 15 residues long. V lost 3 bases and J lost 3; bases outside the gene matches: 6. CDR3 DNA: TGTGCCAGCAGCTCCCACAGGGGTATTGGAAACACCATATATTTT. Amino acids: CASSSHRGIGNTIYF. Together with reference TRBV5-6 and TRBJ1-3, the CDR3 gives the full variable domain: DAGVTQSPTHLIKTRGQQVTLRCSPKSGHDTVSWYQQALGQGPQFIFQYYEEEERQRGNFPDRFSGHQFPNYSSELNVNALLLGDSALYLCASSSHRGIGNTIYFGEGSWLTVV.

This chain uses TRBV6-6 with TRBJ1-1; no clear D gene. The CDR3 contains 15 residues. Germline CDR1 MNHNY, CDR2 SVGAGI (reference sequence). The germline V and J ends were trimmed by 0 bases and 2 bases, with 10 bases remaining between them. CDR3 bases: TGTGCCAGCAGTTACTCGTGGCAGGATAACACTGAAGCTTTCTTT. It is translated as CASSYSWQDNTEAFF.

The rearrangement uses TRBV30 and TRBJ1-3; D unresolved. V was shortened by 2 bases and J by 2 bases, with 7 bases between the two germline ends. This CDR3 region has 13 residues. CDR1 is GTSNPN and CDR2 is SVGIG in the germline V gene (reference sequence). The chain's CDR3 is CAWSPGTGNTIYF. Written as DNA, the CDR3 is TGTGCCTGGAGTCCAGGTACTGGAAACACCATATATTTT. Complete variable domain (other parts from reference TRBV30 and TRBJ1-3): SQTIHQWPATLVQPVGSPLSLECTVEGTSNPNLYWYRQAAGRGLQLLFYSVGIGQISSEVPQNLSASRPQDRQFILSSKKLLLSDSGFYLCAWSPGTGNTIYFGEGSWLTVV.

The CDR3, as DNA: TGCGCCAGCAGCTTGATTCCAGAACAATATGGCTACACCTTC. As protein: CASSLIPEQYGYTF. This chain uses TRBV5-1 with TRBJ1-2; unclear D gene. V lost 1 base, J lost 5 bases, and 12 bases lay in between. This CDR3 has 14 amino acids. Germline V lookup: CDR1 SGHRS, CDR2 YFSETQ.

The V and J genes are TRBV25-1 and TRBJ2-1; the D gene is possibly TRBD1 (6 bases). CDR3 size: 15 residues. Per the germline V gene, CDR1 is MGHDK and CDR2 is SYGVNS. V lost 1 base and J 8 bases, leaving 15 bases between the germline ends. The CDR3 region is CASSEFGGRSDEQFF. CDR3 nucleotide sequence: TGTGCCAGCAGTGAATTTGGGGGCCGTAGCGATGAGCAGTTCTTC.

V is TRBV11-2 and J is TRBJ1-2; a possible D gene is TRBD1 (5 bases). Germline V gene lookup returns CDR1 SGHAT and CDR2 FQNNGV. Trimming took off 1 base at V and 3 bases at J, with 18 bases between the two ends. The CDR3 has 17 amino acids. The CDR3 here is CASSLGRGGDGDYGYTF. DNA for the CDR3: TGTGCCAGCAGCTTAGGGCGAGGAGGGGACGGGGACTATGGCTACACCTTC. The full variable domain, completed using reference TRBV11-2 and TRBJ1-2, is EAGVAQSPRYKIIEKRQSVAFWCNPISGHATLYWYQQILGQGPKLLIQFQNNGVVDDSQLPKDRFSAERLKGVDSTLKIQPAKLEDSAVYLCASSLGRGGDGDYGYTFGSGTRLTVV.

J is TRBJ2-5 and V is TRBV2; the D gene is possibly TRBD1 (6 bases). This CDR3 is 12 amino acids long. The V gene's germline CDR1 is SNHLY and CDR2 FYNNEI. The V and J ends lost 6 bases and 9 bases respectively, with 14 bases between them. The CDR3 loop reads CASRELQGPQYF. CDR3 DNA: TGTGCCAGCAGAGAGTTACAGGGACCCCAGTACTTC.

This chain joins TRBV19 and TRBJ1-3; the match to TRBD1 covers 8 bases. CDR1 is LNHDA, CDR2 SQIVND, per germline (reference sequence). Losses at the gene ends were 6 bases for V and 1 base for J; bases not matched to a gene: 14. CDR3 length equals 18 residues. CDR3 nucleotide sequence: TGTGCCAGTAGCTCGGGGGCCGGACAGGGTGGTTCTGGAAACACCATATATTTT. Its translation: CASSSGAGQGGSGNTIYF.